This T cell receptor (beta chain) was captured in a study of spatial heterogeneity in lung cancer. Study observations and caveats: Resection saw ubiquitous expanded tumor TCRs appear in blood more than follow-up did.

Time point: sample taken at primary tumor resection. Whole RNA, isolated from tumor, nontumor lung or frozen PBMC, was sequenced without prior sorting. The CDR3 totals 13 residues. The V and J ends lost 4 bases and 5 bases respectively, with 11 bases between them. Germline CDR1 reads ENHRY; CDR2 reads SYGVKD. Only a few counts were recorded for this clonotype. What it binds is not known. TCR cDNA molecules each carried a unique molecular identifier. TCRdb passed the 5' RACE reads through MiXCR, listing each CDR3 protein once. Of some 22,000 distinct CDR3 sequences listed, around 4.7% are singletons. The sample was PBMCs, taken at surgery. This sequence originates from a male donor with early-stage non-small cell lung cancer. The V call is TRBV10-3, the J call TRBJ2-5; no firm D call. The CDR3 bases are TGTGCCATCAGTGCTCCCGACGGGGAGACCCAGTACTTC. Translated: CAISAPDGETQYF.